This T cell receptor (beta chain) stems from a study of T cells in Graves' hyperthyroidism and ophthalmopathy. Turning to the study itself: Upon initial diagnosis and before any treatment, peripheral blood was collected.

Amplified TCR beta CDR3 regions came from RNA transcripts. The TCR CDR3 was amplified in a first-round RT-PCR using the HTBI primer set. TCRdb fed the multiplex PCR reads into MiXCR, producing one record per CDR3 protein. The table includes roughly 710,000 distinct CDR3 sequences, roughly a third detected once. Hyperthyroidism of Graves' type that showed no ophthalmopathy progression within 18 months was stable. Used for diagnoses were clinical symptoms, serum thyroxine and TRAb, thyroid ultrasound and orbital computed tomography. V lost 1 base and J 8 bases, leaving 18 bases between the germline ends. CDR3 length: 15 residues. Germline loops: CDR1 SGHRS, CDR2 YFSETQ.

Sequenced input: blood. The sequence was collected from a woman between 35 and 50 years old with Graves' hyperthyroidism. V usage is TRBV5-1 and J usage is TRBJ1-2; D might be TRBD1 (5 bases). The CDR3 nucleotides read TGCGCCAGCAGCTTGTCCCCAGGGATTGTCGGCGGCTACACCTTC. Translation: CASSLSPGIVGGYTF.